This TCR beta chain was recovered during a study of read filtering for tumor transcriptome and immune sequencing. On the study more broadly: DNase treatment preceded whole-transcriptome library preparation. Whole-study findings and limits: The CD138-negative fraction was mixed bone marrow immune cells, not pure T cells.

The table lists this clonotype with many counts. Its antigen remains unknown. CDR1 is MDHEN and CDR2 is SYDVKM in the germline V gene. The CDR3 has 18 amino acids. V was pared by 1 base and J by 5 bases, with 21 bases between. Molecular barcoded adaptors covering alpha/delta and beta/gamma chains were used on about 0.4 ug RNA. TCRdb reanalysed the reads using MiXCR and keeps one entry per CDR3 protein. The sample yields approximately 41,000 distinct CDR3 sequences, about an eighth seen once. The chain couples TRBV28 to TRBJ2-1; TRBD2 is a possible D gene (6 bases). The sample consisted of a population of CD138-negative cells sorted from bone marrow. This receptor was obtained from a donor aged 40 or over with multiple myeloma. The CDR3: CASSLFASLGGIDNEQFF. The DNA of the CDR3 is TGTGCCAGCAGTTTATTTGCATCGCTGGGGGGAATCGACAATGAGCAGTTCTTC.